What follows are 11 T cell receptor beta chains derived from one specimen sequenced in a study of blood T cell repertoires in COVID-19. Assay used: immunoSEQ multiplex PCR; TCRdb lists only in-frame clones, some missing. The repertoire holds 70,000 to 80,000 clones, with roughly 89% as singletons. The sequencing sample was made of peripheral blood. These receptors all stem from a woman aged 50 to 60 with acute or convalescent COVID-19.

The gene calls are TRBV9 and TRBJ2-3; TRBD2 might be the D (6 bases). The CDR3 is 15 residues long. The germline V and J ends were trimmed by 0 bases and 0 bases, with 8 bases remaining between them. The germline V gene encodes CDR1 SGDLS and CDR2 YYNGEE. The CDR3 sequence is CASSVVGGSTDTQYF. CDR3 coding DNA: TGTGCCAGCAGCGTAGTAGGAGGGAGCACAGATACGCAGTATTTT.

The chain is built from TRBV2 and TRBJ1-2; TRBD1 matches at 8 bases. Germline V lookup: CDR1 SNHLY, CDR2 FYNNEI. V shed 5 bases, J shed 5 bases, and the junction held 4 bases outside the gene matches. CDR3 length: 13 amino acids. CDR3 in amino acids: CASSYQGAYGYTF. The CDR3 nucleotides are TGTGCCAGCAGTTACCAGGGGGCGTATGGCTACACCTTC.

The V and J genes are TRBV30 and TRBJ1-5, with D possibly matching TRBD1 (6 bases). Germline CDR1 and CDR2: GTSNPN and SVGIG (reference sequence). The V and J ends lost 1 base and 1 base respectively, with 11 bases between them. The CDR3 is 15 amino acids. The CDR3 is CAWSGQAASNQPQHF. The DNA of the CDR3 is TGTGCCTGGAGTGGACAGGCAGCGAGCAATCAGCCCCAGCATTTT. Full variable domain (remainder filled in from reference TRBV30 and TRBJ1-5): SQTIHQWPATLVQPVGSPLSLECTVEGTSNPNLYWYRQAAGRGLQLLFYSVGIGQISSEVPQNLSASRPQDRQFILSSKKLLLSDSGFYLCAWSGQAASNQPQHFGDGTRLSIL.

V and J are TRBV7-2 and TRBJ2-5; TRBD2 matches at 10 bases. V gave up 4 bases and J gave up 1 base; unmatched junction bases: 9. Germline loops: CDR1 SGHTA, CDR2 FQGNSA. CDR3 length: 17 residues. Here the CDR3 reads CASSWGAAGGPQETQYF. The CDR3 DNA follows: TGTGCCAGCAGCTGGGGTGCAGCGGGGGGGCCCCAAGAGACCCAGTACTTC.

In its sample, this clone was seen a few times. The chain couples TRBV30 to TRBJ1-2, with D perhaps TRBD1 (5 bases). The V gene lost 4 bases and the J gene lost 8 bases, with 14 bases spanning the gap. The V gene's germline CDR1 is GTSNPN and CDR2 SVGIG (reference sequence). The CDR3 spans 12 residues. The CDR3 DNA reads as TGTGCCTGGACCACCGGCGGGGACGGCTACACCTTC. Protein sequence: CAWTTGGDGYTF.

J is TRBJ1-1 and V is TRBV7-2; no clear D. This CDR3 spans 15 amino acids. The germline gives CDR1 SGHTA, CDR2 FQGNSA. The V and J ends lost 5 bases and 5 bases respectively, with 18 bases between them. The CDR3 nucleotides are TGTGCCAGCAGCCTTGCGATGGTAGGCAGGACTGAAGCTTTCTTT. Amino acid sequence: CASSLAMVGRTEAFF. The full variable domain, rest sourced from reference TRBV7-2 and TRBJ1-1, is GAGVSQSPSNKVTEKGKDVELRCDPISGHTALYWYRQSLGQGLEFLIYFQGNSAPDKSGLPSDRFSAERTGGSVSTLTIQRTQQEDSAVYLCASSLAMVGRTEAFFGQGTRLTVV.

V gene TRBV5-1 combines with J gene TRBJ1-6, with 9 bases that match TRBD1. Losses at the gene ends were 0 bases for V and 5 bases for J; bases not matched to a gene: 3. The CDR3 sequence is 16 residues long. Per the germline V gene, CDR1 is SGHRS and CDR2 is YFSETQ. The CDR3 sequence is CASSLEGTGNNSPLHF. CDR3 nucleotides: TGCGCCAGCAGCTTGGAGGGGACAGGGAATAATTCACCCCTCCACTTT.

The chain carries TRBV4-1 and TRBJ1-2; 7 nucleotides match TRBD1. V shed 0 bases, J shed 4 bases, and the junction held 2 bases outside the gene matches. CDR1 and CDR2 from the germline V gene are MGHRA and YSYEKL. The CDR3 runs 14 residues. The CDR3: CASSQDGDSYGYTF. The CDR3 nucleotides read TGCGCCAGCAGCCAAGATGGGGACAGCTATGGCTACACCTTC.

This clone has just one count. CDR3 DNA sequence: TGTGCCACCAGCAGGGACACCTCTGGAAACACCATATATTTT. Protein: CATSRDTSGNTIYF. This rearrangement joins TRBV15 to TRBJ1-3; possible D gene TRBD1, 5 bases. This CDR3 comprises 14 residues. Per the germline V gene, CDR1 is LNHNV and CDR2 is YYDKDF (reference sequence). Trimming cost V 3 bases and J 0 bases, with 6 bases left between them.

The genes are TRBV6-1 and TRBJ2-7; D unclear. Trimming pared 3 bases from V and 2 bases from J, leaving 5 bases between. Germline CDR1 is MNHNS and CDR2 is SASEGT. The CDR3 is 12 residues long. CDR3 coding DNA: TGTGCCAGCAGTGAGGCAGCCTACGAGCAGTACTTC. It codes for CASSEAAYEQYF.

The rearrangement uses TRBV7-3 and TRBJ1-4; perhaps TRBD1 as D (5 bases). V lost 5 bases and J 6 bases, leaving 19 bases between the germline ends. This CDR3 comprises 16 residues. The germline V gene encodes CDR1 SGHTA and CDR2 FQGTGA. The CDR3 DNA reads TGTGCCAGCAGCAGATCCGACAGACGCCGGGATGAAAAACTGTTTTTT. Its protein product is CASSRSDRRRDEKLFF.